These T cell receptor beta chains were read from a single sample in a study of blood T cell repertoires in COVID-19. Sequencing was performed with immunoSEQ multiplex PCR; in TCRdb, only in-frame clones are kept and a portion is missing. The sample consists of 50,000 to 65,000 clones, roughly 87% of them appearing once. The specimen sequenced was peripheral blood. These receptors were collected from a man aged 50 to 60 with active COVID-19. The CDR3 runs from the conserved cysteine through the conserved F or W. D genes are given only for firm matches. Clone size is not always given. Where it is, it says once, few, many or a class for expanded clones.

J: TRBJ2-1
D: TRBD2
V: TRBV7-7
size: -
CDR3: CASSFGLDNEQFF
DNA: TGTGCCAGCAGCTTCGGACTAGACAATGAGCAGTTCTTC

J: TRBJ1-1
D: -
V: TRBV19
size: few
CDR3: CASSPQGSEAFF
DNA: TGTGCCAGTAGCCCACAGGGCTCAGAAGCTTTCTTT

J: TRBJ1-4
D: -
V: TRBV6-6
size: -
CDR3: CASRSPTEGRNEKLFF
DNA: TGTGCCAGCAGATCCCCAACGGAGGGTAGGAATGAAAAACTGTTTTTT

J: TRBJ2-5
D: TRBD2
V: TRBV4-2
size: once
CDR3: CASSQGADSGGQETQYF
DNA: TGTGCCAGCAGCCAAGGGGCGGATAGCGGGGGGCAAGAGACCCAGTACTTC

J: TRBJ2-1
D: -
V: TRBV12-1
size: -
CDR3: CASSFGERGSSYNEQFF
DNA: TGTGCCAGCAGCTTTGGGGAGCGGGGGAGCTCCTACAATGAGCAGTTCTTC

J: TRBJ2-7
D: -
V: TRBV18
size: -
CDR3: CASSQTGSGTYEQYF
DNA: TGTGCCAGCTCACAAACAGGGAGTGGGACCTACGAGCAGTACTTC

J: TRBJ2-7
D: -
V: TRBV6-2/TRBV6-3
size: -
CDR3: CASSYESGRLYEQYF
DNA: TGTGCCAGCAGTTACGAAAGCGGACGCCTCTACGAGCAGTACTTC

J: TRBJ1-2
D: -
V: TRBV6-5
size: -
CDR3: CASSYSSGPYGYTF
DNA: TGTGCCAGCAGTTACTCGAGTGGGCCCTATGGCTACACCTTC

J: TRBJ1-5
D: -
V: TRBV6-2/TRBV6-3
size: once
CDR3: CASSSDTTGYNQPQHF
DNA: TGTGCCAGCAGTTCCGACACTACAGGGTACAATCAGCCCCAGCATTTT

J: TRBJ2-1
D: TRBD1
V: TRBV5-1
size: -
CDR3: CASSNYRDRVGGFSYNEQFF
DNA: TGCGCCAGCAGCAACTACCGGGACAGGGTAGGGGGTTTCTCCTACAATGAGCAGTTCTTC

J: TRBJ1-2
D: TRBD1
V: TRBV7-9
size: once
CDR3: CASSPRQGREEGYTF
DNA: TGTGCCAGCAGTCCCAGACAGGGGAGAGAAGAAGGCTACACCTTC

J: TRBJ2-5
D: TRBD2
V: TRBV5-1
size: -
CDR3: CASSLTGTSGIETQYF
DNA: TGCGCCAGCAGCTTGACCGGGACTAGCGGGATCGAGACCCAGTACTTC

J: TRBJ2-5
D: TRBD1
V: TRBV5-6
size: -
CDR3: CASSSRQGVAETQYF
DNA: TGTGCCAGCAGCTCGAGACAGGGGGTCGCAGAGACCCAGTACTTC

J: TRBJ2-1
D: TRBD2
V: TRBV7-9
size: once
CDR3: CASSFWTSGAYNEQFF
DNA: TGTGCCAGCAGCTTCTGGACTAGCGGGGCTTACAATGAGCAGTTCTTC

J: TRBJ1-2
D: -
V: TRBV7-9
size: -
CDR3: CATIERDSYGYTF
DNA: TGTGCCACCATAGAGAGGGATAGCTATGGCTACACCTTC

J: TRBJ2-2
D: TRBD2
V: TRBV5-8
size: -
CDR3: CASSSSGSYTGELFF
DNA: TGTGCCAGCAGCTCTAGCGGGTCCTACACCGGGGAGCTGTTTTTT

J: TRBJ2-5
D: -
V: TRBV2
size: -
CDR3: CAGDTDVGTQYF
DNA: TGTGCCGGGGACACAGATGTAGGGACCCAGTACTTC

J: TRBJ1-4
D: TRBD1
V: TRBV5-1
size: -
CDR3: CASNGQGGTNEKLFF
DNA: TGCGCCAGCAACGGACAGGGTGGAACTAATGAAAAACTGTTTTTT

J: TRBJ1-5
D: TRBD1
V: TRBV7-2
size: -
CDR3: CASSWTGAGSNQPQHF
DNA: TGTGCCAGCAGCTGGACAGGGGCTGGGAGCAATCAGCCCCAGCATTTT

J: TRBJ2-3
D: -
V: TRBV7-9
size: -
CDR3: CASSMLPGEELSDTQYF
DNA: TGTGCCAGCAGCATGCTGCCGGGGGAGGAGTTGTCGGATACGCAGTATTTT

J: TRBJ1-2
D: TRBD1
V: TRBV3-1/TRBV3-2
size: -
CDR3: CASSQVWERQGDGYTF
DNA: TGTGCCAGCAGCCAAGTTTGGGAGCGACAGGGAGACGGCTACACCTTC

J: TRBJ2-3
D: TRBD1
V: TRBV14
size: -
CDR3: CASSQDRGGPNTDTQYF
DNA: TGTGCCAGCAGCCAAGATCGAGGGGGCCCTAACACAGATACGCAGTATTTT

J: TRBJ1-2
D: -
V: TRBV5-1
size: -
CDR3: CASSLPGAGGYTF
DNA: TGCGCCAGCAGCTTGCCAGGGGCGGGTGGCTACACCTTC

J: TRBJ1-2
D: TRBD1
V: TRBV29-1
size: -
CDR3: CSAGDVGQGAATQKRNYGYTF
DNA: TGCAGCGCCGGAGATGTGGGACAGGGGGCGGCCACACAGAAGCGGAACTATGGCTACACCTTC

J: TRBJ1-5
D: -
V: TRBV5-1
size: -
CDR3: CASRMDSSSNQPQHF
DNA: TGCGCCAGCAGGATGGACAGCTCTAGCAATCAGCCCCAGCATTTT

J: TRBJ2-5
D: -
V: TRBV24-1
size: -
CDR3: CATSDFGTTQYF
DNA: TGTGCCACCAGTGATTTTGGGACAACCCAGTACTTC

J: TRBJ2-6
D: TRBD1
V: TRBV19
size: -
CDR3: CASSIGTDRVGANVLTF
DNA: TGTGCCAGTAGTATAGGTACCGACAGGGTTGGGGCCAACGTCCTGACTTTC

J: TRBJ1-1
D: TRBD1
V: TRBV9
size: -
CDR3: CASSPRDRRSMNTEAFF
DNA: TGTGCCAGCAGCCCTAGGGACAGACGCTCCATGAACACTGAAGCTTTCTTT

J: TRBJ2-3
D: TRBD2
V: TRBV7-2
size: -
CDR3: CASSPSLLAGGPDTQYF
DNA: TGTGCCAGCAGCCCATCGTTACTAGCGGGGGGGCCGGATACGCAGTATTTT

J: TRBJ1-2
D: -
V: TRBV6-5
size: -
CDR3: CASSYSAGVEGYTF
DNA: TGTGCCAGCAGTTACTCGGCGGGGGTTGAGGGCTACACCTTC

J: TRBJ1-2
D: -
V: TRBV19
size: -
CDR3: CASSIPPSGTRRGYTF
DNA: TGTGCCAGTAGTATCCCCCCATCCGGGACACGGAGGGGCTACACCTTC

J: TRBJ1-4
D: TRBD1
V: TRBV6-5
size: -
CDR3: CASSPGDRGGEKLFF
DNA: TGTGCCAGCAGTCCAGGGGACAGGGGAGGTGAAAAACTGTTTTTT

J: TRBJ1-5
D: -
V: TRBV5-1
size: -
CDR3: CASRAGGNSNQPQHF
DNA: TGCGCCAGCAGGGCGGGGGGTAATAGCAATCAGCCCCAGCATTTT

J: TRBJ2-1
D: TRBD1
V: TRBV18
size: once
CDR3: CASSPQGQGRNEQFF
DNA: TGTGCCAGCTCTCCGCAGGGACAGGGGCGAAATGAGCAGTTCTTC

J: TRBJ2-5
D: -
V: TRBV3-1/TRBV3-2
size: -
CDR3: CASSHGASTLQETQYF
DNA: TGTGCCAGCAGCCATGGGGCGAGCACCCTCCAAGAGACCCAGTACTTC

J: TRBJ1-6
D: -
V: TRBV10-3
size: few
CDR3: CAISDSGDSPLHF
DNA: TGTGCCATCAGTGACTCAGGGGATTCACCCCTCCACTTT

J: TRBJ1-2
D: TRBD1
V: TRBV15
size: -
CDR3: CATSRDPGQGYGYTF
DNA: TGTGCCACCAGCAGAGATCCAGGACAGGGTTATGGCTACACCTTC

J: TRBJ2-5
D: -
V: TRBV5-4
size: -
CDR3: CASSLVSQETQYF
DNA: TGTGCCAGCAGCTTGGTGTCACAAGAGACCCAGTACTTC

J: TRBJ1-2
D: -
V: TRBV18
size: -
CDR3: CASSPERGGYGYTF
DNA: TGTGCCAGCTCACCGGAAAGGGGCGGCTATGGCTACACCTTC

J: TRBJ1-1
D: -
V: TRBV5-4
size: -
CDR3: CASSLRGLNTEAFF
DNA: TGTGCCAGCAGCCTCAGGGGCTTGAACACTGAAGCTTTCTTT

J: TRBJ1-2
D: -
V: TRBV3-1/TRBV3-2
size: -
CDR3: CASSRAGEYGYTF
DNA: TGTGCCAGCAGCCGCGCGGGCGAGTATGGCTACACCTTC

J: TRBJ2-6
D: -
V: TRBV28
size: -
CDR3: CASSLGGQAGANVLTF
DNA: TGTGCCAGCAGTTTAGGGGGCCAAGCTGGGGCCAACGTCCTGACTTTC

J: TRBJ1-2
D: TRBD1
V: TRBV5-6
size: -
CDR3: CASSSRGLGYTF
DNA: TGTGCCAGCAGCTCCAGGGGGCTTGGCTACACCTTC

J: TRBJ1-4
D: -
V: TRBV9
size: once
CDR3: CASSGGDLRSGKLFF
DNA: TGTGCCAGCAGCGGGGGGGACCTCAGATCTGGAAAACTGTTTTTT

J: TRBJ1-2
D: -
V: TRBV6-5
size: -
CDR3: CASSNRTKRYGYTF
DNA: TGTGCCAGCAGTAATAGGACGAAGCGGTATGGCTACACCTTC

J: TRBJ2-1
D: TRBD1
V: TRBV18
size: once
CDR3: CASSPRGQGTEQFF
DNA: TGTGCCAGCTCACCACGCGGACAGGGGACTGAGCAGTTCTTC

J: TRBJ2-1
D: TRBD1
V: TRBV19
size: -
CDR3: CASSTMTGTGKSEQFF
DNA: TGTGCCAGTAGTACGATGACAGGGACGGGGAAAAGTGAGCAGTTCTTC